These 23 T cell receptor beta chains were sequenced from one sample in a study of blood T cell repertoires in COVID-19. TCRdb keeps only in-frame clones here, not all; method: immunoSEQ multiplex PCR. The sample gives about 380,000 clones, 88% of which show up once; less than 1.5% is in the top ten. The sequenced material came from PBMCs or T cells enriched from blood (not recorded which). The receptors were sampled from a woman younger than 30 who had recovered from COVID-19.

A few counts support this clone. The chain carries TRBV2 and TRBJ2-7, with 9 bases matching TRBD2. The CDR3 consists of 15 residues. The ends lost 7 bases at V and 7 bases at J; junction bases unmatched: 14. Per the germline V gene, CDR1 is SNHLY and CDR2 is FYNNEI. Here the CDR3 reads CASIPVAGAAEEQYF. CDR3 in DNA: TGTGCCAGCATCCCTGTAGCGGGGGCCGCGGAGGAGCAGTACTTC.

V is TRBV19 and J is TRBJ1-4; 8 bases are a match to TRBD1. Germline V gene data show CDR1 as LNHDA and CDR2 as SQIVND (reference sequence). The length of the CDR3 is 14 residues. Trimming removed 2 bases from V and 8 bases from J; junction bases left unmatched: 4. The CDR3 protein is CASSITGGGEKLFF. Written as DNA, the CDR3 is TGTGCCAGTAGTATAACAGGGGGAGGCGAAAAACTGTTTTTT.

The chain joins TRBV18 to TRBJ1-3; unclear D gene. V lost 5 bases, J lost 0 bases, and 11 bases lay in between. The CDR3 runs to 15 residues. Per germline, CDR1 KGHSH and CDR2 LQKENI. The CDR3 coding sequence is TGTGCCAGCTCAGAGAGGGCTCACTCTGGAAACACCATATATTTT. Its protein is CASSERAHSGNTIYF.

CDR3 loop: CASSYRQGSSYEQYF. DNA of the CDR3: TGTGCCAGCAGTTACCGGCAGGGGTCGTCCTACGAGCAGTACTTC. The chain combines TRBV6-6 with TRBJ2-7, with a possible D match to TRBD1 (6 bases). Trimming stripped 2 bases from V and 1 base from J, with 12 bases between. The CDR3 covers 15 residues. Germline CDR1 reads MNHNY; CDR2 reads SVGAGI (reference sequence).

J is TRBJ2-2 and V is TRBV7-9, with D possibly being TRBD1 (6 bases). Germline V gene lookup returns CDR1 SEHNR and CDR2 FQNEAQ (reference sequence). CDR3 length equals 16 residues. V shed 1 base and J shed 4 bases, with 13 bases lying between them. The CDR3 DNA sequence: TGTGCCAGCAGCTTAGACCTGGGGGCGGGCACCGGGGAGCTGTTTTTT. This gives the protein CASSLDLGAGTGELFF.

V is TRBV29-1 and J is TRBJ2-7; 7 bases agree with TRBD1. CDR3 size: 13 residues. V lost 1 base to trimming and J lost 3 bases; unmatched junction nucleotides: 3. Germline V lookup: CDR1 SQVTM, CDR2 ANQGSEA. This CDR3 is CSVEGQGYYEQYF. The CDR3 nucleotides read TGCAGCGTTGAAGGACAGGGCTACTACGAGCAGTACTTC.

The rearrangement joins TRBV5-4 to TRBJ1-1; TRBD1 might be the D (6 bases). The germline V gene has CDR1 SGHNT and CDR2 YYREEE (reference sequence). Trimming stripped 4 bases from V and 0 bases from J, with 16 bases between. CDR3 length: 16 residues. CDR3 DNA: TGTGCCAGCAGCGCCGGACAGTTGGTCTTGAACACTGAAGCTTTCTTT. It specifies CASSAGQLVLNTEAFF.

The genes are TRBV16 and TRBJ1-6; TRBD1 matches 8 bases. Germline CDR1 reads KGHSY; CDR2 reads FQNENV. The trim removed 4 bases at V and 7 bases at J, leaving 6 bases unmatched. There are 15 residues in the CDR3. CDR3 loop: CASSLTGGGNSPLHF. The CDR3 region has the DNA TGTGCCAGCAGCCTTACAGGGGGGGGCAATTCACCCCTCCACTTT.

The CDR3 here is CASRLGQNTEAFF. CDR3 DNA: TGTGCCAGCAGACTCGGACAGAACACTGAAGCTTTCTTT. J is TRBJ1-1 and V is TRBV7-6; D may be TRBD1 (5 bases). V was trimmed by 6 bases and J by 1 base, leaving 9 bases between them. The germline gives CDR1 SGHVS, CDR2 FNYEAQ. This CDR3 is built from 13 residues. Drawing the rest from reference TRBV7-6 and TRBJ1-1, the complete variable domain is GAGVSQSPRYKVTKRGQDVALRCDPISGHVSLYWYRQALGQGPEFLTYFNYEAQQDKSGLPNDRFSAERPEGSISTLTIQRTEQRDSAMYRCASRLGQNTEAFFGQGTRLTVV.

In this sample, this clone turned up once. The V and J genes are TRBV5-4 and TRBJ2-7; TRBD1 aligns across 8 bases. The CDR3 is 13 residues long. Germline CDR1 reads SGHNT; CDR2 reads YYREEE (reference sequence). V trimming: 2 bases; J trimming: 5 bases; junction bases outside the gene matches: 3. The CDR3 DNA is TGTGCCAGCAGCTTTAGGACAGGGAACGAGCAGTACTTC. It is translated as CASSFRTGNEQYF.

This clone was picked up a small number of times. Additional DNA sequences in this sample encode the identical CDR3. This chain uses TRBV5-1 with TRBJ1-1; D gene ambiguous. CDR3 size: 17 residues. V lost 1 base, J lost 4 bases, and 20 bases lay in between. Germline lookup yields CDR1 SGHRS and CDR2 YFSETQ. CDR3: CASSLLAGGSWGTEAFF. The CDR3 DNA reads TGCGCCAGCAGCTTGTTGGCAGGAGGCTCCTGGGGCACTGAAGCTTTCTTT.

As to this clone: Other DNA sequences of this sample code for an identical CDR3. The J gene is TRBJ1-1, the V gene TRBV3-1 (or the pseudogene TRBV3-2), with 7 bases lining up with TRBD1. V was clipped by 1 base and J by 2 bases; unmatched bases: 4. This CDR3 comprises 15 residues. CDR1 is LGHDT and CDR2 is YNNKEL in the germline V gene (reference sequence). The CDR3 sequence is CASSQAGTENTEAFF. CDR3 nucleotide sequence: TGTGCCAGCAGCCAAGCCGGGACAGAAAACACTGAAGCTTTCTTT.

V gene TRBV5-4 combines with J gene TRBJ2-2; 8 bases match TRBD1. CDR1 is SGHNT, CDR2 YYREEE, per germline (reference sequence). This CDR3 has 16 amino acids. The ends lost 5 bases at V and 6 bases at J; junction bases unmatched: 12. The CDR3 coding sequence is TGTGCCAGCAGGAAAGACACGACAGGGGACGCCGGGGAGCTGTTTTTT. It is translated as CASRKDTTGDAGELFF. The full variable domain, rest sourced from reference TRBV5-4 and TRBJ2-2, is ETGVTQSPTHLIKTRGQQVTLRCSSQSGHNTVSWYQQALGQGPQFIFQYYREEENGRGNFPPRFSGLQFPNYSSELNVNALELDDSALYLCASRKDTTGDAGELFFGEGSRLTVL.

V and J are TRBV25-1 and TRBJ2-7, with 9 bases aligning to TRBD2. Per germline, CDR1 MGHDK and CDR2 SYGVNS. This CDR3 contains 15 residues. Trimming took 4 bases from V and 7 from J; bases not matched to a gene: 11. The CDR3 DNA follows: TGTGCCAGCAGTGTTATAGCGGGGGCCCCCCTGGAGCAGTACTTC. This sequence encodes CASSVIAGAPLEQYF.

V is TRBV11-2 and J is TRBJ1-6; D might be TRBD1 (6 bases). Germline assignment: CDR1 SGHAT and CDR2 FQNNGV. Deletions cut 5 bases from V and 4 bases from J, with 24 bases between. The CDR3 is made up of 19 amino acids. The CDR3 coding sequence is TGTGCCAGCAGCCTACAGGGAGGGCCGGGGGCTCTTTATAATTCACCCCTCCACTTT. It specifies CASSLQGGPGALYNSPLHF.

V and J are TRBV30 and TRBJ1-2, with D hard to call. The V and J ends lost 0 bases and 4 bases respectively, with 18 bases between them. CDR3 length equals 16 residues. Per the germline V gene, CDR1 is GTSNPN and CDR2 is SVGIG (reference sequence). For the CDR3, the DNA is TGTGCCTGGAGTGTACATTTGTCAGGCCTCACCTATGGCTACACCTTC. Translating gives CAWSVHLSGLTYGYTF.

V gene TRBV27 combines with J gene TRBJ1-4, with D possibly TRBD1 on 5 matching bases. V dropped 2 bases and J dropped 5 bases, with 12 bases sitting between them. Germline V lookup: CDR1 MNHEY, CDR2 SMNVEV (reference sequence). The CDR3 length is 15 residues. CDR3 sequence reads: CASSLTRYRNEKLFF. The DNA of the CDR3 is TGTGCCAGCAGTTTAACCCGCTACAGGAATGAAAAACTGTTTTTT.

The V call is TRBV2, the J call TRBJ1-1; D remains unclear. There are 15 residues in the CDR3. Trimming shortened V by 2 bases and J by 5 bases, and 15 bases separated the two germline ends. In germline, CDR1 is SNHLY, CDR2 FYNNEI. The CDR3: CASSEHIDMTTEAFF. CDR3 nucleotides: TGTGCCAGCAGTGAACATATAGATATGACAACTGAAGCTTTCTTT.

CDR3 residues: CASRDSNEKLFF. The CDR3 region has the DNA TGTGCCAGCAGGGACAGTAATGAAAAACTGTTTTTT. V is TRBV2 and J is TRBJ1-4; D is possibly TRBD1 (6 bases). Trimming took 6 bases from V and 4 from J, leaving 6 bases between them. CDR3 length: 12 residues. Per the germline V gene, CDR1 is SNHLY and CDR2 is FYNNEI.

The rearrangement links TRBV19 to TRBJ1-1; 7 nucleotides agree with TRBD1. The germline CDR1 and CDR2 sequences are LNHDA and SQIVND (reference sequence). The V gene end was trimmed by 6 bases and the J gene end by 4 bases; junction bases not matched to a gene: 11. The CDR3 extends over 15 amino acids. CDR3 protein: CASSLMTGTATEAFF. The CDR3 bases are TGTGCCAGTAGCTTAATGACAGGGACGGCCACTGAAGCTTTCTTT.

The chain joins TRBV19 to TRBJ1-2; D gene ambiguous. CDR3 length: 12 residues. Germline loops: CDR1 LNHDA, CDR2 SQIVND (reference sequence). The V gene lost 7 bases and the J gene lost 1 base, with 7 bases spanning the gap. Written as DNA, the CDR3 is TGTGCCAGTACCAGTCGTAACTATGGCTACACCTTC. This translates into CASTSRNYGYTF.

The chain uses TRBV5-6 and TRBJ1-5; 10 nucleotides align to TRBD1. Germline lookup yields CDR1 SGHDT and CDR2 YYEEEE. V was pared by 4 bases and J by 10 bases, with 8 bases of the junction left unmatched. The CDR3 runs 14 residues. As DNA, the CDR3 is TGTGCCAGCAGCGCGGACAGGGGGGAAGGACCCCAGCATTTT. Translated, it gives CASSADRGEGPQHF.

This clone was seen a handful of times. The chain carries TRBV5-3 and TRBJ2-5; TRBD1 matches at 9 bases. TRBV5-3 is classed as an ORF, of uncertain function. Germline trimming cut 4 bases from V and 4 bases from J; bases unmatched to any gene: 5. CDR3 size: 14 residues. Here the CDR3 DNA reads TGTGCCAGAAGCAGGGGACAGGGTGGAGAGACCCAGTACTTC. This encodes CARSRGQGGETQYF.